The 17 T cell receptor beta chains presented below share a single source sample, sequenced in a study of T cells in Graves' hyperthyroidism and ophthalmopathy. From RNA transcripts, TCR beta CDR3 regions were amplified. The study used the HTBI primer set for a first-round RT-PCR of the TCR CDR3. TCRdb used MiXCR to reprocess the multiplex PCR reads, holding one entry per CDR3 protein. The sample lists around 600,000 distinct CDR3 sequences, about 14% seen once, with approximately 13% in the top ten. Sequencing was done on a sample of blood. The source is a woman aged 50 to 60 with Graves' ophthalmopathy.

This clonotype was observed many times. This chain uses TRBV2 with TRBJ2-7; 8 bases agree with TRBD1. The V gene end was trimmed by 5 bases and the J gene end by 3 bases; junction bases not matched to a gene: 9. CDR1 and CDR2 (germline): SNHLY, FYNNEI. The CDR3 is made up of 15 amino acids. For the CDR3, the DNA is TGTGCCAGCAGTCCCAGACAGGGGAAAAACTACGAGCAGTACTTC. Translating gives CASSPRQGKNYEQYF.

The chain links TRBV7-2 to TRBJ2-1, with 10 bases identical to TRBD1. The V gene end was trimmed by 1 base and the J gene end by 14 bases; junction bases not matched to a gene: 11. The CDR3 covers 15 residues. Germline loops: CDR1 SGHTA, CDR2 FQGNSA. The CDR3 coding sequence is TGTGCCAGCAGCTTAGTTCGGACAGGGGGTTCTTTGGAGTTCTTC. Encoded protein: CASSLVRTGGSLEFF.

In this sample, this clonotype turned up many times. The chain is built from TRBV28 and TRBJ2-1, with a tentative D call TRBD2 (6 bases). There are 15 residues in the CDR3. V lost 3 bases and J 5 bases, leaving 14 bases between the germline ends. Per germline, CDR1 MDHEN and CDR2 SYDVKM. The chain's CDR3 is CASSFLGEVHNEQFF. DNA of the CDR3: TGTGCCAGCAGTTTTCTGGGGGAGGTCCACAATGAGCAGTTCTTC.

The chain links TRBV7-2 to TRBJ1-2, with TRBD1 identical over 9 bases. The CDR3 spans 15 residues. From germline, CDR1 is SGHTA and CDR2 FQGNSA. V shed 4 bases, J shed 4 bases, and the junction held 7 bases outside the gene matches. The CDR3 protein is CASSSRTGVGYGYTF. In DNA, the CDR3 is TGTGCCAGCAGCTCCCGGACAGGGGTGGGCTATGGCTACACCTTC.

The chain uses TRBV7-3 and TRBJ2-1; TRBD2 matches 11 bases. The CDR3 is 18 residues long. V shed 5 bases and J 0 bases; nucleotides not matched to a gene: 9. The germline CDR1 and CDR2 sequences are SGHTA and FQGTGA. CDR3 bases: TGTGCCAGCAGCGCACCCGGGACTAGCGGAACCTCCTACAATGAGCAGTTCTTC. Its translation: CASSAPGTSGTSYNEQFF. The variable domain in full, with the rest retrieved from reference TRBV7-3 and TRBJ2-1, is GAGVSQTPSNKVTEKGKYVELRCDPISGHTALYWYRQSLGQGPEFLIYFQGTGAADDSGLPNDRFFAVRPEGSVSTLKIQRTERGDSAVYLCASSAPGTSGTSYNEQFFGPGTRLTVL.

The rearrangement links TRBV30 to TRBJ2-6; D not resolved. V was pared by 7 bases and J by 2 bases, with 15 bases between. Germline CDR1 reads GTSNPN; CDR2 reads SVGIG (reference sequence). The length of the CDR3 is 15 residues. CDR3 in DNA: TGTGCCTACTTTCACAGTTCGGCTGGGGCCAACGTCCTGACTTTC. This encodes CAYFHSSAGANVLTF.

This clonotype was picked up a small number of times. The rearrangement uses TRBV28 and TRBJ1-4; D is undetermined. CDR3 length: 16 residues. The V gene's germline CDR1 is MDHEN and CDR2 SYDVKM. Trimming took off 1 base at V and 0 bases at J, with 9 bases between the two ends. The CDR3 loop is CASSLYSSTTNEKLFF. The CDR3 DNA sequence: TGTGCCAGCAGTTTATACAGCAGCACAACTAATGAAAAACTGTTTTTT.

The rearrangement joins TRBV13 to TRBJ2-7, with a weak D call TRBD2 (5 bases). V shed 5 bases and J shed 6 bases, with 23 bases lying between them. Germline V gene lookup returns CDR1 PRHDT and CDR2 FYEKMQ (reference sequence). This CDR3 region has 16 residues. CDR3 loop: CASSAQAEGFSGEQYF. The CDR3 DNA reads TGTGCCAGCAGCGCCCAAGCAGAGGGCTTCTCGGGCGAGCAGTACTTC.

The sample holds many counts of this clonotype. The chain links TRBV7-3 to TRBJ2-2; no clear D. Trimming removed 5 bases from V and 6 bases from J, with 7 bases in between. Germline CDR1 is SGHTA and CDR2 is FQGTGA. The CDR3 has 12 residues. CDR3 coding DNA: TGTGCCAGCAGCGGCATGTCCGGGGAGCTGTTTTTT. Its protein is CASSGMSGELFF.

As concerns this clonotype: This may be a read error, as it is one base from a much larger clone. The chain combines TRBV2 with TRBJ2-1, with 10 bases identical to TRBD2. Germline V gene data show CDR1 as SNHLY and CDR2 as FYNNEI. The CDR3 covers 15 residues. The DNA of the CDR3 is TGTGCCAGCAAGGGGACTAGCGACTCCTGCAATGAGCAGTTCTTC. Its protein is CASKGTSDSCNEQFF. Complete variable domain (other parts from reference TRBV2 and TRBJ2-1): EPEVTQTPSHQVTQMGQEVILRCVPISNHLYFYWYRQILGQKVEFLVSFYNNEISEKSEIFDDQFSVERPDGSNFTLKIRSTKLEDSAMYFCASKGTSDSCNEQFFGPGTRLTVL.

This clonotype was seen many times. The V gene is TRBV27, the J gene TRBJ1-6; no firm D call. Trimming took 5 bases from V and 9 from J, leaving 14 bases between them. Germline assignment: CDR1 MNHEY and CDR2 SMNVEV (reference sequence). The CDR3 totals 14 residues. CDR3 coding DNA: TGTGCCAGCAGTCAGACAAGATCAACTTCACCCCTCCACTTT. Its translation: CASSQTRSTSPLHF.

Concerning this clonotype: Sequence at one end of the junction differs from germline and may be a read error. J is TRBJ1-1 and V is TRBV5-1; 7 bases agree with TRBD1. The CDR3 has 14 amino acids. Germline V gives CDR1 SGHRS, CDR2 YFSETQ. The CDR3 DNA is TGCGCCAGCAGCGGGGGACAGCGGAACACTGGAGCTTTCTTT. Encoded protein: CASSGGQRNTGAFF.

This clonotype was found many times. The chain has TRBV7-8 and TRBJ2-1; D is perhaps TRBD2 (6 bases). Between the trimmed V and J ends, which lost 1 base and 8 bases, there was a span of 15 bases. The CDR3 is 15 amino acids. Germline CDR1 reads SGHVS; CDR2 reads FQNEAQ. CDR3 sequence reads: CASSLGLAIGYEQFF. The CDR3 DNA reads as TGTGCCAGCAGCTTAGGGCTAGCGATCGGCTATGAGCAGTTCTTC.

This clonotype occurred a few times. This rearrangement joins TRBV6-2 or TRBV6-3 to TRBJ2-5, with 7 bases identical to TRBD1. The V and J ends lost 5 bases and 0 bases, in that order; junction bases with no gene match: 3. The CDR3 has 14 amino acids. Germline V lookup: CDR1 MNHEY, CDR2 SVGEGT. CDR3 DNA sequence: TGTGCCAGCAGTCCAGGGGGAAACCAAGAGACCCAGTACTTC. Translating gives CASSPGGNQETQYF.

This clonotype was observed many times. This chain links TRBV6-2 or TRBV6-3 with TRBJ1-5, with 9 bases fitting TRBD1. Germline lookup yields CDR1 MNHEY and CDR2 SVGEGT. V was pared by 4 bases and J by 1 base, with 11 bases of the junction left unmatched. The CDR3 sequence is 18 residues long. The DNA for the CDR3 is TGTGCCAGCAGTTGGGACAGGGTTATTGGTAAGAGCAATCAGCCCCAGCATTTT. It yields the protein CASSWDRVIGKSNQPQHF.

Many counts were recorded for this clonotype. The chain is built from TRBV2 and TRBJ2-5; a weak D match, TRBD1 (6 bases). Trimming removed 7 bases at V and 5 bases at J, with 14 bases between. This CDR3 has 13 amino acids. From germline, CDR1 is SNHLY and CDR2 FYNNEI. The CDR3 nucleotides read TGTGCCAGCAATGCAGGGGTTGGTGAGACCCAGTACTTC. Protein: CASNAGVGETQYF. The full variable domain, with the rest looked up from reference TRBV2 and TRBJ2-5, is EPEVTQTPSHQVTQMGQEVILRCVPISNHLYFYWYRQILGQKVEFLVSFYNNEISEKSEIFDDQFSVERPDGSNFTLKIRSTKLEDSAMYFCASNAGVGETQYFGPGTRLLVL.

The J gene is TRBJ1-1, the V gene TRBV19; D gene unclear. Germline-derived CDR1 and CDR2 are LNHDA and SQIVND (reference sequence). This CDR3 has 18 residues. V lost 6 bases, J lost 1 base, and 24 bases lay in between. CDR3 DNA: TGTGCCAGTAGCCTCACTGGGGTCATCCCTTCCAAGAACACTGAAGCTTTCTTT. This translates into CASSLTGVIPSKNTEAFF.